The 32 T cell receptor beta chains below were found in one sample sequenced in a study of memory CD4+ T cells and cytomegalovirus serostatus. Some clones are missing from TCRdb's copy, which holds only in-frame ones; the method was immunoSEQ multiplex PCR. The data show around 84,000 clones, about 85% seen once. The sort gate was single viable CD3+CD4+CD8-CD45RO+ cells for memory CD4+ T cells. The source material was memory CD4+ T cells from blood. All receptors derive from an adult in good health and CMV-seronegative.

CDR3 sequence: CASNTDGNSPLHF. The CDR3 nucleotides are TGTGCCAGCAACACAGACGGGAATTCACCCCTCCACTTT. V and J are TRBV14 and TRBJ1-6; unclear D gene. CDR3 length equals 13 residues. V lost 7 bases, J lost 7 bases, and 11 bases lay in between. Germline assignment: CDR1 SGHDN and CDR2 FVKESK. Variable domain in full (rest from reference TRBV14 and TRBJ1-6): EAGVTQFPSHSVIEKGQTVTLRCDPISGHDNLYWYRRVMGKEIKFLLHFVKESKQDESGMPNNRFLAERTGGTYSTLKVQPAELEDSGVYFCASNTDGNSPLHFGNGTRLTVT.

The chain is built from TRBV7-9 and TRBJ2-7; tentatively, D is TRBD2 (5 bases). The CDR3 has 14 residues. Trimming left V 5 bases short and J 1 base short, with 12 bases between. Per the germline V gene, CDR1 is SEHNR and CDR2 is FQNEAQ (reference sequence). The CDR3 loop reads CASSRAEVSYEQYF. For the CDR3, the DNA is TGTGCCAGCAGCCGGGCGGAGGTTTCCTACGAGCAGTACTTC.

The chain links TRBV30 to TRBJ2-1; D gene ambiguous. Germline loops: CDR1 GTSNPN, CDR2 SVGIG (reference sequence). The CDR3 totals 11 residues. Trimming cost V 2 bases and J 15 bases, with 14 bases left between them. CDR3 residues: CAWSQRNSGFF. The CDR3 coding sequence is TGTGCCTGGAGTCAGAGAAACTCAGGGTTCTTC. Full variable domain (remainder filled in from reference TRBV30 and TRBJ2-1): SQTIHQWPATLVQPVGSPLSLECTVEGTSNPNLYWYRQAAGRGLQLLFYSVGIGQISSEVPQNLSASRPQDRQFILSSKKLLLSDSGFYLCAWSQRNSGFFGPGTRLTVL.

The rearrangement uses TRBV11-2 and TRBJ2-2; D gene ambiguous. This CDR3 is 14 amino acids long. Germline V gives CDR1 SGHAT, CDR2 FQNNGV. V lost 0 bases, J lost 6 bases, and 8 bases lay in between. The CDR3 region is CASSLDQVAGELFF. In DNA form, the CDR3 reads TGTGCCAGCAGCTTAGATCAGGTGGCCGGGGAGCTGTTTTTT.

J is TRBJ2-7 and V is TRBV18; D not certain. Trimming removed 0 bases at V and 6 bases at J, with 9 bases between. Germline CDR1 reads KGHSH; CDR2 reads LQKENI. The CDR3 contains 13 residues. The DNA for the CDR3 is TGTGCCAGCTCACCACCGGGGATCGCCGAGCAGTACTTC. Translation gives CASSPPGIAEQYF. Full variable domain (remainder filled in from reference TRBV18 and TRBJ2-7): NAGVMQNPRHLVRRRGQEARLRCSPMKGHSHVYWYRQLPEEGLKFMVYLQKENIIDESGMPKERFSAEFPKEGPSILRIQQVVRGDSAAYFCASSPPGIAEQYFGPGTRLTVT.

The genes are TRBV5-4 and TRBJ1-6; D uncertain. Germline CDR1 is SGHNT and CDR2 is YYREEE (reference sequence). Trimming took 1 base from V and 7 from J, leaving 9 bases between them. The CDR3 spans 14 residues. CDR3 bases: TGTGCCAGCAGCTTGAGCACAGCCAATTCACCCCTCCACTTT. This sequence encodes CASSLSTANSPLHF.

Only a few counts were recorded for this clone. This chain joins TRBV7-6 and TRBJ1-5; D call uncertain. Germline CDR1 reads SGHVS; CDR2 reads FNYEAQ. This CDR3 region has 13 residues. Trimming took off 1 base at V and 7 bases at J, with 8 bases between the two ends. The CDR3 sequence: CASSLGGVQPQHF. The CDR3, as DNA: TGTGCCAGCAGCTTAGGTGGGGTACAGCCCCAGCATTTT.

The chain links TRBV5-6 to TRBJ1-2; maybe TRBD1 (5 bases). The CDR3 length is 12 residues. The V gene lost 4 bases and the J gene lost 2 bases, with 6 bases spanning the gap. Germline V lookup: CDR1 SGHDT, CDR2 YYEEEE. CDR3 sequence: CASSPGNYGYTF. CDR3 sequence (DNA): TGTGCCAGCAGCCCAGGGAACTATGGCTACACCTTC.

The chain employs TRBV2 and TRBJ2-2; D remains ambiguous. Looked up from germline, CDR1 is SNHLY and CDR2 is FYNNEI. The CDR3 consists of 13 residues. Trimming left V 5 bases short and J 6 bases short, with 10 bases between. This CDR3 reads CASSPQDAGELFF. CDR3 DNA sequence: TGTGCCAGCAGTCCCCAGGACGCCGGGGAGCTGTTTTTT.

This clone turned up a few times. This sequence joins TRBV11-3 and TRBJ2-5; D might be TRBD1 (5 bases). The CDR3 covers 13 residues. V was clipped by 3 bases and J by 2 bases, with 7 bases between them. Germline CDR1 reads SGHNT; CDR2 reads YENEEA. CDR3 DNA sequence: TGTGCCAGCAGCTTCTCAGGGCAAGAGACCCAGTACTTC. It codes for CASSFSGQETQYF.

The chain couples TRBV6-5 to TRBJ1-1; 8 bases map to TRBD1. Trimming at V came to 1 base and at J to 5 bases, leaving 6 bases not matched to a gene. The germline V gene encodes CDR1 MNHEY and CDR2 SVGAGI. CDR3 size: 15 residues. CDR3 coding DNA: TGTGCCAGCAGTTACTGGGACAGGAGAGGAACTGAAGCTTTCTTT. This sequence encodes CASSYWDRRGTEAFF.

The CDR3 reads CASSRGQRTGELFF. The CDR3, as DNA: TGTGCCAGCAGCCGGGGCCAGAGGACCGGGGAGCTGTTTTTT. The V gene is TRBV7-2, the J gene TRBJ2-2, with D perhaps assigned TRBD1 or TRBD2 (5 bases each). This CDR3 is 14 amino acids long. Germline assignment: CDR1 SGHTA and CDR2 FQGNSA. The V gene lost 5 bases and the J gene lost 5 bases, with 12 bases spanning the gap.

The J gene is TRBJ2-7, the V gene TRBV19, with TRBD1 matching 12 bases. This CDR3 is 14 amino acids long. Trimming cost V 7 bases and J 5 bases; bases outside gene matches: 6. CDR1 is LNHDA, CDR2 SQIVND, per germline (reference sequence). The CDR3 DNA sequence: TGTGCCAGTAATGACGGGACAGGGGGCCACGAGCAGTACTTC. This encodes CASNDGTGGHEQYF.

This chain connects TRBV28 to TRBJ1-2, with no clear D. V was clipped by 8 bases and J by 7 bases, with 11 bases between them. The germline V gene encodes CDR1 MDHEN and CDR2 SYDVKM. The CDR3 covers 11 residues. The CDR3 protein is CASFGPVGYTF. CDR3 DNA: TGTGCCAGCTTTGGGCCAGTTGGCTACACCTTC.

The table lists this clone with a few counts. The chain uses TRBV7-9 and TRBJ2-2, with 8 bases lining up with TRBD2. Germline V gene lookup returns CDR1 SEHNR and CDR2 FQNEAQ (reference sequence). This CDR3 contains 14 residues. J gave up 5 bases and V 5 bases, and 4 bases lay outside the gene matches. This CDR3 reads CASSDGGGTGELFF. CDR3 DNA: TGTGCCAGCAGCGACGGGGGGGGGACCGGGGAGCTGTTTTTT.

The J gene is TRBJ2-7, the V gene TRBV30; TRBD1 matches 7 bases. There are 11 residues in the CDR3. CDR1 is GTSNPN, CDR2 SVGIG, per germline (reference sequence). V gave up 5 bases and J gave up 10 bases; unmatched junction bases: 8. Written as DNA, the CDR3 is TGTGCCTGGGCAAAAGGGACAGAACAGTACTTC. Protein sequence: CAWAKGTEQYF.

The V gene is TRBV28, the J gene TRBJ1-1, with D hard to call. CDR3 length equals 12 residues. The V end lost 2 bases, the J end lost 5 bases, and 6 bases lay between the germline ends. Per germline, CDR1 MDHEN and CDR2 SYDVKM. The DNA for the CDR3 is TGTGCCAGCAGTTTAATGTGGACTGAAGCTTTCTTT. Its translation: CASSLMWTEAFF. The whole variable domain, remainder taken from reference TRBV28 and TRBJ1-1, is DVKVTQSSRYLVKRTGEKVFLECVQDMDHENMFWYRQDPGLGLRLIYFSYDVKMKEKGDIPEGYSVSREKKERFSLILESASTNQTSMYLCASSLMWTEAFFGQGTRLTVV.

In its sample, this clone was seen a few times. The chain joins TRBV2 to TRBJ1-5, with 10 bases fitting TRBD1. The CDR3 is 14 residues long. Per germline, CDR1 SNHLY and CDR2 FYNNEI. V lost 4 bases, J lost 4 bases, and 1 base stayed unmatched. The CDR3 sequence: CASSGQGANQPQHF. The CDR3 DNA reads as TGTGCCAGCAGTGGACAGGGGGCGAATCAGCCCCAGCATTTT.

J is TRBJ2-1 and V is TRBV7-2; 11 nucleotides align to TRBD2. This CDR3 has 14 amino acids. The J segment lost 9 bases and the V segment lost 3 bases, leaving 4 bases of the junction unmatched. CDR1 and CDR2 from the germline V gene are SGHTA and FQGNSA. CDR3 region: CASSFSGGAGEQFF. The CDR3 DNA is TGTGCCAGCAGCTTTAGCGGGGGGGCAGGTGAGCAGTTCTTC.

The CDR3 bases are TGTGCCAGCAGCTGGGCAGGGCACGAGCAGTACTTC. Translating it yields CASSWAGHEQYF. The chain couples TRBV7-2 to TRBJ2-7; weak D call: TRBD1 (5 bases). Per the germline V gene, CDR1 is SGHTA and CDR2 is FQGNSA. The CDR3 sequence is 12 residues long. V was clipped by 4 bases and J by 5 bases, with 9 bases between them.

The genes are TRBV11-3 and TRBJ1-1; no clear D. This CDR3 has 13 residues. The germline V and J ends were trimmed by 5 bases and 0 bases, with 7 bases remaining between them. Germline lookup yields CDR1 SGHNT and CDR2 YENEEA. The CDR3 protein is CASSPGVNTEAFF. Here the CDR3 DNA reads TGTGCCAGCAGCCCGGGTGTGAACACTGAAGCTTTCTTT.

This chain connects TRBV25-1 to TRBJ2-1; a weak D match, TRBD2 (5 bases). V lost 1 base and J lost 2, with 12 bases in between. There are 16 residues in the CDR3. CDR1 and CDR2 (germline): MGHDK, SYGVNS. CDR3 sequence: CASSESTGKAYNEQFF. DNA for the CDR3: TGTGCCAGCAGTGAATCGACGGGAAAGGCCTACAATGAGCAGTTCTTC.

This clone was observed a single time. The chain employs TRBV5-6 and TRBJ1-6; maybe TRBD1 (5 bases). CDR3 length: 14 amino acids. The ends were cut back, 0 bases at V and 11 bases at J, with 12 bases in the middle. Per the germline V gene, CDR1 is SGHDT and CDR2 is YYEEEE. The DNA for the CDR3 is TGTGCCAGCAGCTTGGACCGCGGGGGGACACCCCTCCACTTT. It encodes CASSLDRGGTPLHF.

The chain carries TRBV5-1 and TRBJ1-4, with D possibly matching TRBD1 (6 bases). The CDR3 runs 14 residues. V was cut by 0 bases and J by 8 bases, with 11 bases left in between. The germline gives CDR1 SGHRS, CDR2 YFSETQ. The CDR3 region has the DNA TGCGCCAGCAGCTTGGACAGGGCAGGAGAAAAACTGTTTTTT. It translates to CASSLDRAGEKLFF.

This chain uses TRBV5-6 with TRBJ2-1; no clear D. CDR1 and CDR2 from the germline V gene are SGHDT and YYEEEE. The CDR3 spans 13 residues. V lost 1 base and J lost 6, with 8 bases in between. The CDR3 loop is CASSLFGCNEQFF. The CDR3 nucleotides read TGTGCCAGCAGCTTGTTTGGGTGCAATGAGCAGTTCTTC.

This chain joins TRBV7-2 and TRBJ2-1, with no clear D. The V and J ends lost 3 bases and 5 bases respectively, with 8 bases between them. Germline assignment: CDR1 SGHTA and CDR2 FQGNSA. This CDR3 has 13 residues. CDR3: CASSLELHNEQFF. As DNA, the CDR3 is TGTGCCAGCAGCTTGGAGTTACACAATGAGCAGTTCTTC.

This clone has only one observation. This sequence joins TRBV23-1 and TRBJ1-2; tentative D call: TRBD1 (5 bases). TRBV23-1 is recorded as an ORF, its role being uncertain. V dropped 3 bases and J dropped 0 bases, with 11 bases sitting between them. CDR3 length: 15 amino acids. In DNA form, the CDR3 reads TGCGCCAGCAGTCAGGACAAGACAACTAACTATGGCTACACCTTC. Protein product: CASSQDKTTNYGYTF.

The J gene is TRBJ2-1, the V gene TRBV11-2; the match to TRBD1 covers 10 bases. The CDR3 is 16 amino acids. Trimming at V came to 7 bases and at J to 0 bases, leaving 6 bases not matched to a gene. Germline V gene sequence: CDR1 SGHAT, CDR2 FQNNGV. The CDR3 nucleotides are TGTGCCAGCATTTCGAGGACAGGGGGCTCCTACAATGAGCAGTTCTTC. Residues: CASISRTGGSYNEQFF.

Only a few counts were recorded for this clone. The chain has TRBV29-1 and TRBJ2-1; tentatively, D is TRBD2 (5 bases). V was clipped by 3 bases and J by 3 bases, with 12 bases between them. Germline loops: CDR1 SQVTM, CDR2 ANQGSEA. CDR3 length equals 14 residues. CDR3 amino acids: CSVDLLRDYNEQFF. The CDR3, as DNA: TGCAGCGTTGACCTTCTCCGGGACTACAATGAGCAGTTCTTC.

The chain is built from TRBV19 and TRBJ1-1; 7 bases agree with TRBD1. Trimming at V came to 4 bases and at J to 2 bases, leaving 7 bases not matched to a gene. CDR1 and CDR2 from the germline V gene are LNHDA and SQIVND (reference sequence). The CDR3 is made up of 15 amino acids. For the CDR3, the DNA is TGTGCCAGTAGTAAACAGACAGGGCGAAACACTGAAGCTTTCTTT. This codes for CASSKQTGRNTEAFF.

This rearrangement joins TRBV19 to TRBJ1-2, with TRBD1 matching 8 bases. V shed 4 bases, J shed 2 bases, and the junction held 9 bases outside the gene matches. The CDR3 is 16 amino acids. Germline values: CDR1 LNHDA, CDR2 SQIVND (reference sequence). CDR3: CASSTQTGVENYGYTF. The CDR3 region has the DNA TGTGCCAGTAGTACCCAGACAGGGGTAGAAAACTATGGCTACACCTTC. The whole variable domain, filled in from reference TRBV19 and TRBJ1-2, reads DGGITQSPKYLFRKEGQNVTLSCEQNLNHDAMYWYRQDPGQGLRLIYYSQIVNDFQKGDIAEGYSVSREKKESFPLTVTSAQKNPTAFYLCASSTQTGVENYGYTFGSGTRLTVV.

V usage is TRBV5-1 and J usage is TRBJ1-6, with 9 bases matching TRBD1. CDR3 length: 18 amino acids. V shed 4 bases and J 5 bases; nucleotides not matched to a gene: 13. The germline CDR1 and CDR2 sequences are SGHRS and YFSETQ. CDR3 DNA: TGCGCCAGCAGCCAAAGAACCGGGACAGGGTTGGATAATTCACCCCTCCACTTT. Translated: CASSQRTGTGLDNSPLHF. The entire variable domain, with the rest obtained from reference TRBV5-1 and TRBJ1-6, is as follows: KAGVTQTPRYLIKTRGQQVTLSCSPISGHRSVSWYQQTPGQGLQFLFEYFSETQRNKGNFPGRFSGRQFSNSRSEMNVSTLELGDSALYLCASSQRTGTGLDNSPLHFGNGTRLTVT.